A single sample is the source of the 18 T cell receptor beta chains below, sequenced in a study of cytomegalovirus exposure and HLA in healthy donors. In the PCR, 60 Vbeta and 13 Jbeta primers were used. Assay used: immunoSEQ multiplex PCR; TCRdb lists only in-frame clones, some missing. Of 200,000 to 250,000 clones in the sample, around four fifths are singletons; the top ten hold roughly 2.5%. Sequencing was done on a sample of PBMCs. Source of these receptors: an older woman in good health and CMV-seropositive.

The V call is TRBV5-1, the J call TRBJ1-2; TRBD1 matches at 7 bases. Germline assignment: CDR1 SGHRS and CDR2 YFSETQ. Trimming cost V 4 bases and J 1 base; bases outside gene matches: 4. The length of the CDR3 is 14 residues. The CDR3 coding sequence is TGCGCCAGCAGCAACCGGGACAGTAACTATGGCTACACCTTC. Amino acids: CASSNRDSNYGYTF. The whole variable domain, remainder taken from reference TRBV5-1 and TRBJ1-2, is KAGVTQTPRYLIKTRGQQVTLSCSPISGHRSVSWYQQTPGQGLQFLFEYFSETQRNKGNFPGRFSGRQFSNSRSEMNVSTLELGDSALYLCASSNRDSNYGYTFGSGTRLTVV.

This chain connects TRBV5-1 to TRBJ2-7, with D unresolved. Trimming left V 1 base short and J 4 bases short, with 12 bases between. CDR3 size: 14 residues. Germline loops: CDR1 SGHRS, CDR2 YFSETQ. CDR3 loop: CASSLYFTFYEQYF. The CDR3 DNA sequence: TGCGCCAGCAGCTTGTATTTCACATTTTACGAGCAGTACTTC. Combining the CDR3 with reference TRBV5-1 and TRBJ2-7 gives the whole variable domain KAGVTQTPRYLIKTRGQQVTLSCSPISGHRSVSWYQQTPGQGLQFLFEYFSETQRNKGNFPGRFSGRQFSNSRSEMNVSTLELGDSALYLCASSLYFTFYEQYFGPGTRLTVT.

The chain uses TRBV5-8 and TRBJ1-5, with D unclear. The CDR3 has 15 residues. The V end lost 1 base, the J end lost 0 bases, and 8 bases lay between the germline ends. CDR1 SGHTS and CDR2 YDEGEE come from the germline V gene. The CDR3 DNA sequence: TGTGCCAGCAGCTTGACCGGTTATAGCAATCAGCCCCAGCATTTT. It translates to CASSLTGYSNQPQHF.

The chain uses TRBV4-2 and TRBJ2-3; 13 nucleotides align to TRBD2. This CDR3 is built from 17 residues. From germline, CDR1 is LGHNA and CDR2 YNFKEQ. Trimming took 3 bases from V and 1 from J; bases not matched to a gene: 4. CDR3 bases: TGTGCCAGCAGCCAGAGACTAGCGGGAGGAGGCACAGATACGCAGTATTTT. Protein product: CASSQRLAGGGTDTQYF.

This clone was observed a handful of times. The gene calls are TRBV5-1 and TRBJ2-1; 8 nucleotides align to TRBD2. Looked up from germline, CDR1 is SGHRS and CDR2 is YFSETQ. The CDR3 consists of 13 residues. V dropped 4 bases and J dropped 5; count of bases not matched to a gene: 2. In DNA form, the CDR3 reads TGCGCCAGCAGCCCCGGGGGGGACAATGAGCAGTTCTTC. It is translated as CASSPGGDNEQFF.

As DNA, the CDR3 is TGTGCCAGCAGTTCCGGAGGGGGCGTAGGCTACACCTTC. Protein sequence: CASSSGGGVGYTF. The chain recombines TRBV28 with TRBJ1-2; TRBD1 matches 7 bases. Germline V CDR1 and CDR2: MDHEN, SYDVKM. The J segment lost 8 bases and the V segment lost 4 bases, leaving 7 bases of the junction unmatched. The CDR3 is made up of 13 amino acids.

As DNA, the CDR3 is TGTGCCAGCAGCGCAGGGTTCTATGAGAACACTGAAGCTTTCTTT. Translated, it gives CASSAGFYENTEAFF. The chain carries TRBV5-6 and TRBJ1-1; possible D gene TRBD1, 5 bases. V was trimmed by 4 bases and J by 1 base, leaving 14 bases between them. Germline-derived CDR1 and CDR2 are SGHDT and YYEEEE. This CDR3 contains 15 residues.

This clone was seen a few times. The chain has TRBV15 and TRBJ2-3; D gene ambiguous. The V gene lost 5 bases and the J gene lost 6 bases, with 15 bases spanning the gap. Germline CDR1 and CDR2: LNHNV and YYDKDF (reference sequence). This CDR3 contains 14 residues. CDR3 sequence: CATSPGGDTDTQYF. The CDR3 DNA follows: TGTGCCACCAGCCCGGGTGGAGATACCGATACGCAGTATTTT. Full variable domain (outside the CDR3, taken from reference TRBV15 and TRBJ2-3): DAMVIQNPRYQVTQFGKPVTLSCSQTLNHNVMYWYQQKSSQAPKLLFHYYDKDFNNEADTPDNFQSRRPNTSFCFLDIRSPGLGDTAMYLCATSPGGDTDTQYFGPGTRLTVL.

The V gene is TRBV6-5, the J gene TRBJ2-3, with TRBD2 matching 9 bases. In germline, CDR1 is MNHEY, CDR2 SVGAGI. The CDR3 loop spans 12 amino acids. J gave up 6 bases and V 7 bases, and 2 bases lay outside the gene matches. CDR3 sequence reads: CASTSGGDTQYF. CDR3 nucleotides: TGTGCCAGCACCAGCGGGGGGGATACGCAGTATTTT.

This clone was observed a few times. This chain uses TRBV30 with TRBJ1-5; D gene unclear. Per germline, CDR1 GTSNPN and CDR2 SVGIG (reference sequence). This CDR3 region has 13 residues. Trimming cost V 2 bases and J 5 bases, with 10 bases left between them. The CDR3 DNA reads as TGTGCCTGGAGTTTCTATCTAGATCAGCCCCAGCATTTT. Its translation: CAWSFYLDQPQHF.

This rearrangement joins TRBV30 to TRBJ1-1; the D gene is possibly TRBD1 (6 bases). Germline lookup yields CDR1 GTSNPN and CDR2 SVGIG (reference sequence). The CDR3 totals 12 residues. With 4 bases removed from V and 1 base from J, the gap between germline ends came to 7 bases. The CDR3 DNA is TGTGCCTGGACCAGGGGGAACACTGAAGCTTTCTTT. Translated, it gives CAWTRGNTEAFF.

This clone was detected only a few times. The rearrangement links TRBV15 to TRBJ2-7; maybe TRBD2 (6 bases). CDR3 length equals 15 residues. V was cut by 5 bases and J by 2 bases, with 16 bases left in between. The germline V gene has CDR1 LNHNV and CDR2 YYDKDF (reference sequence). CDR3 DNA: TGTGCCACCAGCGGGAGGTTTTCTTGGGCCTACGAGCAGTACTTC. This encodes CATSGRFSWAYEQYF.

This sequence joins TRBV2 and TRBJ2-5; unclear D gene. From germline, CDR1 is SNHLY and CDR2 FYNNEI. Deletions cut 3 bases from V and 5 bases from J, with 10 bases between. The length of the CDR3 is 13 residues. The CDR3 region has the DNA TGTGCCAGCAGTGACAGGCTCCCGGAGACCCAGTACTTC. It yields the protein CASSDRLPETQYF.

The chain employs TRBV19 and TRBJ2-7; tentative D call: TRBD1 (6 bases). V was pared by 8 bases and J by 4 bases, with 15 bases between. Germline values: CDR1 LNHDA, CDR2 SQIVND (reference sequence). The CDR3 has 13 amino acids. The CDR3 DNA reads as TGTGCCAGTCGGAAGACAGGAGTTTACGAGCAGTACTTC. Translating it yields CASRKTGVYEQYF.

The V call is TRBV25-1, the J call TRBJ2-6, with 9 bases that match TRBD1. The CDR3 extends over 16 amino acids. Germline lookup yields CDR1 MGHDK and CDR2 SYGVNS. V shed 6 bases, J shed 4 bases, and the junction held 7 bases outside the gene matches. The CDR3 sequence: CASRIQGAGGANVLTF. Here the CDR3 DNA reads TGTGCCAGCAGAATACAGGGGGCGGGAGGGGCCAACGTCCTGACTTTC.

The chain employs TRBV18 and TRBJ2-1; 9 bases align to TRBD1. V lost 4 bases to trimming and J lost 5 bases; unmatched junction nucleotides: 0. Germline lookup yields CDR1 KGHSH and CDR2 LQKENI. This CDR3 has 13 amino acids. CDR3 nucleotides: TGTGCCAGCTCACGGGACAGGGACAATGAGCAGTTCTTC. This codes for CASSRDRDNEQFF.

The CDR3 region is CASSRAGGNTEAFF. The CDR3 DNA sequence: TGTGCCAGCAGCAGAGCAGGGGGGAACACTGAAGCTTTCTTT. The chain combines TRBV13 with TRBJ1-1; TRBD1 aligns across 7 bases. The germline V gene has CDR1 PRHDT and CDR2 FYEKMQ (reference sequence). V shed 5 bases and J 1 base; nucleotides not matched to a gene: 4. This CDR3 contains 14 residues.

The rearrangement uses TRBV5-4 and TRBJ1-2, with TRBD1 matching over 8 bases. In germline, CDR1 is SGHNT, CDR2 YYREEE (reference sequence). The CDR3 sequence is 14 residues long. V lost 2 bases and J lost 4; bases outside the gene matches: 4. The CDR3 is CASSFAGGGYGYTF. In nucleotides, the CDR3 is TGTGCCAGCAGCTTCGCAGGGGGCGGCTATGGCTACACCTTC.